This is a list of T cell receptor beta chains from one sample in a study of T cell responses to AZD1222 COVID-19 vaccine. TCRdb keeps only in-frame clones here, not all; method: immunoSEQ multiplex PCR. The data contain about 54,000 clones, 75% to 90% of them singletons. The sample in question was peripheral blood, obtained 28 days after the second AZD1222 dose. The receptors originated from an adult who received the AZD1222 COVID-19 vaccine. CDR3s include the opening cysteine and the closing phenylalanine or tryptophan. The D gene is left open where the match is weak. The listing skips clone size in some rows; elsewhere it reads once, few, many or a size class.

V: TRBV5-6
J: TRBJ2-7
size: -
D: -
CDR3: CASKAGDPYEQYF
DNA: TGTGCCAGCAAGGCCGGGGATCCCTACGAGCAGTACTTC

V: TRBV14
J: TRBJ1-4
size: -
D: -
CDR3: CASSRGNDEKLFF
DNA: TGTGCCAGCAGCCGGGGGAACGATGAAAAACTGTTTTTT

V: TRBV6-1
J: TRBJ2-2
size: -
D: -
CDR3: CASSSWYQELFF
DNA: TGTGCCAGCAGTTCCTGGTATCAGGAGCTGTTTTTT

V: TRBV5-4
J: TRBJ2-2
size: -
D: -
CDR3: CASSLPPGELFF
DNA: TGTGCCAGCAGTTTACCCCCTGGGGAGCTGTTTTTT

V: TRBV6-2/TRBV6-3
J: TRBJ1-5
size: -
D: -
CDR3: CASSYEEHQPQHF
DNA: TGTGCCAGCAGTTACGAGGAGCATCAGCCCCAGCATTTT

V: TRBV2
J: TRBJ1-5
size: -
D: TRBD1
CDR3: CASYGDRTFSNQPQHF
DNA: TGTGCCAGTTATGGGGACAGAACCTTTAGCAATCAGCCCCAGCATTTT

V: TRBV7-9
J: TRBJ2-3
size: -
D: -
CDR3: CASSWVDPGTDTQYF
DNA: TGTGCCAGCAGCTGGGTCGATCCCGGCACAGATACGCAGTATTTT

V: TRBV6-5
J: TRBJ1-1
size: -
D: -
CDR3: CASRANRVAEAFF
DNA: TGTGCCAGCAGGGCCAACAGGGTTGCTGAAGCTTTCTTT

V: TRBV7-9
J: TRBJ2-2
size: -
D: -
CDR3: CASSSLRGNTGELFF
DNA: TGTGCCAGCAGCTCCCTCAGGGGGAACACCGGGGAGCTGTTTTTT

V: TRBV7-8
J: TRBJ1-1
size: few
D: -
CDR3: CASSLVQGGGTEAFF
DNA: TGTGCCAGCAGCTTAGTACAGGGAGGGGGCACTGAAGCTTTCTTT

V: TRBV4-2
J: TRBJ2-5
size: -
D: TRBD1
CDR3: CASSQGQGTETQYF
DNA: TGTGCCAGCAGCCAGGGACAGGGCACAGAGACCCAGTACTTC

V: TRBV27
J: TRBJ2-3
size: -
D: -
CDR3: CASRHPGGDTQYF
DNA: TGTGCCAGCAGACACCCCGGCGGGGATACGCAGTATTTT

V: TRBV7-2
J: TRBJ2-3
size: few
D: TRBD1
CDR3: CASSLLGQGADTQYF
DNA: TGTGCCAGCAGCTTACTGGGACAGGGGGCAGATACGCAGTATTTT

V: TRBV28
J: TRBJ2-3
size: few
D: -
CDR3: CASSFQRRTDTQYF
DNA: TGTGCCAGCAGTTTCCAGCGCCGCACAGATACGCAGTATTTT

V: TRBV3-1/TRBV3-2
J: TRBJ1-2
size: -
D: TRBD1
CDR3: CASSQVGQPYGYTF
DNA: TGTGCCAGCAGCCAAGTGGGACAGCCCTATGGCTACACCTTC

V: TRBV6-5
J: TRBJ2-5
size: -
D: -
CDR3: CASRDWGETQYF
DNA: TGTGCCAGCCGGGACTGGGGGGAGACCCAGTACTTC

V: TRBV19
J: TRBJ1-2
size: -
D: TRBD1
CDR3: CATRQGGYYGYTF
DNA: TGTGCCACCCGCCAGGGGGGATACTATGGCTACACCTTC

V: TRBV5-1
J: TRBJ2-3
size: -
D: TRBD1
CDR3: CATRGDREKDTQYF
DNA: TGCGCCACCAGGGGGGACAGGGAGAAAGATACGCAGTATTTT